This is a list of T cell receptor beta chains from one sample in a study of blood T cell repertoires in COVID-19. This table comes from immunoSEQ multiplex PCR, and its TCRdb copy is limited to in-frame clones, with some not included. The repertoire consists of about 220,000 clones, with 70% to 90% occurring once and the leading ten covering over 3%. Specimen: PBMCs or T cells enriched from blood (not recorded which). The source is a woman aged 40 to 50 with acute COVID-19. CDR3s include the opening cysteine and the closing phenylalanine or tryptophan. A D gene is named only where the DNA matches it firmly. Clone size is given for some rows only: seen once, a few or many times, or a class if the clone is expanded.

v_call	clone_size	d_call	j_call	cdr3_aa	cdr3_nt
TRBV2	.	TRBD1	TRBJ1-1	CASRDPTGGLFTEAFF	TGTGCCAGCAGGGATCCGACAGGGGGATTGTTCACTGAAGCTTTCTTT
TRBV27	.	.	TRBJ1-5	CASSVATTGNQPQHF	TGTGCCAGCAGCGTAGCAACGACAGGCAATCAGCCCCAGCATTTT
TRBV5-4	.	.	TRBJ1-1	CASSQGHTRVNTEAFF	TGTGCCAGCAGCCAGGGACACACTCGCGTGAACACTGAAGCTTTCTTT
TRBV15	.	.	TRBJ2-1	CATSREPQALEQFF	TGTGCCACCAGCAGAGAACCACAGGCTCTTGAGCAGTTCTTC
TRBV2	many	.	TRBJ2-2	CASRTASTGELFF	TGTGCCAGCAGGACAGCCAGCACCGGGGAGCTGTTTTTT
TRBV19	.	TRBD1	TRBJ1-4	CASSSRGQKKLFF	TGTGCCAGTAGTTCGAGGGGACAGAAAAAACTGTTTTTT
TRBV27	.	.	TRBJ1-1	CASSQGRTLIAFF	TGTGCCAGCAGCCAGGGCAGGACCTTGATAGCTTTCTTT
TRBV5-1	.	.	TRBJ2-2	CASSLVSGTGELFF	TGCGCCAGCAGCTTGGTGTCCGGGACCGGGGAGCTGTTTTTT
TRBV5-1	.	.	TRBJ1-2	CASSDVRTDLGYGYTF	TGCGCCAGCAGCGACGTACGGACAGACCTAGGATATGGCTACACCTTC
TRBV5-1	.	.	TRBJ1-2	CASSLGQVRDGYTF	TGCGCCAGCAGCTTGGGACAGGTTCGGGACGGCTACACCTTC
TRBV5-8	.	.	TRBJ1-1	CASSRDKNTEAFF	TGTGCCAGCAGTCGGGACAAGAACACTGAAGCTTTCTTT
TRBV5-6	.	.	TRBJ2-1	CASSLAVRNEQFF	TGTGCCAGCAGCTTAGCTGTGCGCAATGAGCAGTTCTTC
TRBV5-5	few	TRBD1	TRBJ1-3	CASSLLLQGAEGNTIYF	TGTGCCAGCAGCTTACTCCTTCAGGGGGCCGAAGGAAACACCATATATTTT
TRBV4-1	.	.	TRBJ1-3	CASSQDIGNTIYF	TGCGCCAGCAGCCAAGATATAGGAAACACCATATATTTT
TRBV7-9	.	TRBD1	TRBJ1-1	CASSGTGGYTEAFF	TGTGCCAGCAGCGGGACAGGGGGGTACACTGAAGCTTTCTTT
TRBV19	.	TRBD1	TRBJ1-1	CASSLQGAWAEAFF	TGTGCCAGTAGCCTACAGGGGGCGTGGGCTGAAGCTTTCTTT
TRBV19	.	TRBD1	TRBJ2-3	CASRSRDRAPDTQYF	TGTGCCAGTAGGAGCCGGGACAGGGCCCCGGATACGCAGTATTTT
TRBV27	.	.	TRBJ1-4	CASSPFHEEKLFF	TGTGCCAGCAGTCCCTTCCACGAGGAAAAACTGTTTTTT
TRBV5-4	few	.	TRBJ1-6	CASSPDWNSPLHF	TGTGCCAGCAGCCCGGACTGGAATTCACCCCTCCACTTT
TRBV6-2/TRBV6-3	few	TRBD1	TRBJ1-2	CASSSFQDRGLQGYTF	TGTGCCAGCAGCAGCTTTCAAGACAGGGGTCTTCAGGGCTACACCTTC
TRBV10-3	.	.	TRBJ1-5	CAITSDTDRPQHF	TGTGCCATCACTTCCGACACCGATAGGCCCCAGCATTTT
TRBV5-1	.	.	TRBJ2-5	CASSLGTIGLKETQYF	TGCGCCAGCAGCTTGGGTACCATCGGACTTAAAGAGACCCAGTACTTC